This T cell receptor beta chain was captured by sequencing in a study of shared clonotypes between healthy human individuals (dated by TCRdb to the early 2020s). Notes on the research overall: The cohort included a few men and a couple of women between 18 and 49 years of age. The study deeply sequenced blood TCR repertoires of five healthy adults to estimate repertoire size and the extent of clonotype sharing between individuals. Different laboratories and diverse techniques were used to prepare libraries and sequence TCR repertoires, to increase sequencing depth and limit assay-specific biases. Per donor, leukapheresis produced somewhere between about 0.9 and 9.5 billion PBMCs.

Donors were healthy HIV-negative adults with no recently reported acute infections or vaccinations. All donors were Caucasian adults living in Nashville, Tennessee, USA. In the unsorted samples, 85 million to 100 million PBMCs were counted, and genomic DNA was extracted using the QIAamp DNA Blood Mini kit. Blood was collected by leukapheresis, and PBMCs were isolated by Ficoll-Histopaque density gradient centrifugation and then cryopreserved in liquid nitrogen vapor phase. Broad study findings and their caveats: Pairwise subsampling led to the expectation that sequencing depth would affect the degree of clonotype sharing among donors. Sampling was restricted to blood, and TCR repertoires in tissue are likely to differ from TCR repertoires in blood. Because the study included a small number of donors, the genetic and exposure-history diversity represented was limited.

Reading the germline V gene gives CDR1 SGDLS and CDR2 YYNGEE. Trimming removed 0 bases from V and 0 bases from J, leaving 17 bases between the germline ends. Counted from cysteine to phenylalanine, this CDR3 has 18 amino acids. Only the CDR3 part of the read is kept: 54 bases, read in frame from the first base. On this clone itself: The antigen this receptor binds is unknown. Base qualities are missing; no much larger clone stands one base away.

Using the deep immunoSEQ assay, TCR CDR3 regions were amplified from genomic DNA by multiplex PCR. Extracted genomic DNA from each cell subset was spread evenly across all wells of several immunoSEQ 96-well plates, with each plate serving as a replicate. For unsorted PBMC, 250 to 350 ng genomic DNA, equal to 30,000 or so T cell genomes, was loaded into each replicate PCR. Genomic DNA from unsorted PBMC was sequenced over ten immunoSEQ deep assay plates. Purified libraries were quantified with a Qubit 3.0 fluorometer, sized on a Bioanalyzer 2100, and re-quantified with the KAPA Library Quantification kit. A separate single-read 150-cycle Illumina NextSeq 550 flow cell was used to sequence each immunoSEQ 96-well plate. As for the original processing: The immunoSEQ output contained only junctional sequences without quality scores, so filtering could not match that applied to full-length reads. To assign V/J genes and CDR3, sequences were annotated against IMGT germline references using PyIR, a Python wrapper for IgBLAST v1.9. Reads with weak V/J assignments (E-value above 1e-6), missing CDR3, stop codons, out-of-frame junctions, or ambiguous translated residues were removed. V3J clonotypes were defined as sequences sharing the same inferred V gene, J gene, and CDR3 amino acid sequence. Percentage overlap between repertoires was calculated by dividing the number of shared unique clonotypes by the size of the smaller repertoire. Three approaches were used to assess repertoire richness: RTK rarefaction, the Chao1 estimator, and Recon v2.1 estimates of unobserved clonotypes. TCRdb took over this immuneACCESS table, retaining in-frame rearrangements with V and J assigned. Such tables are incomplete; in checked studies, under half of the missing clones stem from an unresolved V gene, and the remainder is unexplained. V and J calls and clone size are given by that table; D and trimming were obtained from the DNA. The sample profile shows some 470,000 clones; around 78% of them were found once. Roughly 13% of the sample is in the top ten clones.

Sequenced: PBMCs. In this chain, TRBV9 is recombined with TRBJ2-3; TRBD2 is possibly the D segment (5 matching bases). The receptor was isolated from a middle-aged woman in good health. Some clones in this sample may be carry-over from other donors' samples. The CDR3 in this case is CASSVAGVGSLSTDTQYF. The DNA is as follows: TGTGCCAGCAGCGTAGCCGGGGTGGGAAGTTTAAGCACAGATACGCAGTATTTT.